These 9 T cell receptor beta chains originate from one sample sequenced in a study of control samples from healthy donors and cancer patients. Libraries were prepared by immunoSEQ multiplex PCR; TCRdb keeps only in-frame clonotypes and omits some of them. The sample has around 22,000 clones; 75% to 90% are singletons. Sample: PBMCs. The receptors were gathered from a man aged 60 to 69 with head and neck cancer.

The V call is TRBV3-1 (or the pseudogene TRBV3-2), the J call TRBJ2-5, with TRBD1 matching over 8 bases. CDR3 length equals 14 residues. From germline, CDR1 is LGHDT and CDR2 YNNKEL (reference sequence). J lost 4 bases, V lost 2 bases, and 3 bases had no gene match. CDR3 in DNA: TGTGCCAGCAGCCAAACCGGACAGGGAGAGACCCAGTACTTC. Its translation is CASSQTGQGETQYF.

The genes are TRBV20-1 and TRBJ1-2; 7 bases fit TRBD1. Germline trimming cut 5 bases from V and 8 bases from J; bases unmatched to any gene: 2. The CDR3 extends over 10 amino acids. Germline V gene lookup returns CDR1 DFQATT and CDR2 SNEGSKA (reference sequence). CDR3 DNA sequence: TGCAGTGCTGTACAGGGGGGCTACACCTTC. Translated, it gives CSAVQGGYTF.

V and J are TRBV29-1 and TRBJ1-3, with TRBD1 as a possible D gene (6 bases). CDR1 SQVTM and CDR2 ANQGSEA come from the germline V gene. The CDR3 contains 13 residues. V lost 7 bases and J lost 2, with 12 bases in between. The CDR3 protein is CSARTAAGNTIYF. In DNA form, the CDR3 reads TGCAGCGCCCGGACAGCCGCTGGAAACACCATATATTTT.

V usage is TRBV7-8 and J usage is TRBJ1-1, with D hard to call. The CDR3 contains 16 residues. Trimming stripped 5 bases from V and 0 bases from J, with 16 bases between. CDR1 and CDR2 from the germline V gene are SGHVS and FQNEAQ. The CDR3 DNA follows: TGTGCCAGCAGCGAATCAGAGGAGTTCATGAACACTGAAGCTTTCTTT. Protein product: CASSESEEFMNTEAFF.

This clone occurred a few times. The chain couples TRBV5-1 to TRBJ2-7; 7 positions agree with TRBD1. The V gene's germline CDR1 is SGHRS and CDR2 YFSETQ. This CDR3 contains 15 residues. The V and J ends lost 1 base and 1 base, in that order; junction bases with no gene match: 5. The CDR3 region is CASSLTPGQSYEQYF. In DNA form, the CDR3 reads TGCGCCAGCAGCTTGACACCGGGACAGTCCTACGAGCAGTACTTC.

This clone is a singleton in its sample. This chain connects TRBV7-8 to TRBJ1-1; weak D call: TRBD1 (5 bases). With 5 bases removed from V and 5 bases from J, the gap between germline ends came to 18 bases. Germline lookup yields CDR1 SGHVS and CDR2 FQNEAQ. The CDR3 is made up of 15 amino acids. The chain's CDR3 is CASSRRAGRETEAFF. CDR3 DNA: TGTGCCAGCAGCCGCAGGGCAGGGCGGGAGACTGAAGCTTTCTTT.

The rearrangement joins TRBV12-3 or TRBV12-4 to TRBJ2-3; D not resolved. The CDR3 is made up of 12 amino acids. Between the trimmed V and J ends, which lost 1 base and 3 bases, there was a span of 2 bases. The DNA for the CDR3 is TGTGCCAGCAGTTTAGGTACAGATACGCAGTATTTT. It codes for CASSLGTDTQYF.

The CDR3 region is CAAGVSHTTGELFF. CDR3 DNA sequence: TGTGCCGCGGGGGTTAGCCATACCACCGGGGAGCTGTTTTTT. V is TRBV7-9 and J is TRBJ2-2; 7 bases map to TRBD2. The germline gives CDR1 SEHNR, CDR2 FQNEAQ (reference sequence). V was clipped by 11 bases and J by 4 bases; unmatched bases: 10. The CDR3 runs 14 residues.

The CDR3 DNA reads as TGTGCCAGCAGTTATTCCCGAAGCCTCATGGACGGCAATCAGCCCCAGCATTTT. Its protein product is CASSYSRSLMDGNQPQHF. The chain is built from TRBV6-9 and TRBJ1-5; D remains unclear. With 0 bases removed from V and 2 bases from J, the gap between germline ends came to 17 bases. The germline V gene has CDR1 MNHGY and CDR2 SVAAGI. The CDR3 length is 18 residues.